These 8 T cell receptor beta chains share one sample of origin, sequenced in a study of blood T cell repertoires in COVID-19. The data were produced by immunoSEQ multiplex PCR, yet TCRdb's version contains in-frame clones alone and is incomplete. The profile shows approximately 210,000 clones, around 82% of them singletons. The specimen sequenced was peripheral blood. Source of these receptors: a woman aged 40 to 50 with active or convalescent COVID-19.

The genes are TRBV18 and TRBJ1-2; 7 nucleotides agree with TRBD1. The ends lost 3 bases at V and 3 bases at J; junction bases unmatched: 4. CDR3 size: 14 residues. Germline CDR1 is KGHSH and CDR2 is LQKENI. The CDR3 region is CASSPTGMDYGYTF. Here the CDR3 DNA reads TGTGCCAGCTCACCGACAGGGATGGACTATGGCTACACCTTC.

This clone appeared a single time. DNA for the CDR3: TGCAGCGTTGCCCTGAGGGAGACCCAGTACTTC. It is translated as CSVALRETQYF. This chain joins TRBV29-1 and TRBJ2-5; D is unclear. This CDR3 is 11 amino acids long. CDR1 is SQVTM and CDR2 is ANQGSEA in the germline V gene. V was pared by 4 bases and J by 5 bases, with 8 bases between. Filled out from reference TRBV29-1 and TRBJ2-5, the complete variable domain reads SAVISQKPSRDICQRGTSLTIQCQVDSQVTMMFWYRQQPGQSLTLIATANQGSEATYESGFVIDKFPISRPNLTFSTLTVSNMSPEDSSIYLCSVALRETQYFGPGTRLLVL.

The chain links TRBV6-2 or TRBV6-3 to TRBJ1-2; D unresolved. Germline loops: CDR1 MNHEY, CDR2 SVGEGT. This CDR3 is built from 16 residues. V lost 1 base, J lost 0 bases, and 12 bases lay in between. The CDR3 sequence is CASSYLAPSANYGYTF. CDR3 sequence (DNA): TGTGCCAGCAGTTACTTGGCCCCATCAGCTAACTATGGCTACACCTTC.

The V and J genes are TRBV2 and TRBJ1-5; 9 bases fit TRBD1. The CDR3 consists of 16 residues. Losses at the gene ends were 6 bases for V and 0 bases for J; bases not matched to a gene: 6. Germline CDR1 SNHLY, CDR2 FYNNEI. The CDR3 nucleotides are TGTGCCAGCAGGGCCGGGACAGGGAATAGCAATCAGCCCCAGCATTTT. This gives the protein CASRAGTGNSNQPQHF.

The chain combines TRBV12-3 or TRBV12-4 with TRBJ2-7, with TRBD1 identical over 9 bases. The CDR3 is 13 residues long. The J segment lost 4 bases and the V segment lost 10 bases, leaving 8 bases of the junction unmatched. The CDR3 DNA reads TGTGCCACCACGACAGGGGGGGGTTACGAGCAGTACTTC. Its protein product is CATTTGGGYEQYF.

This clone came up once. The genes are TRBV6-6 and TRBJ1-1; possible D gene TRBD1, 6 bases. V was pared by 5 bases and J by 4 bases, with 11 bases between. This CDR3 is 13 amino acids long. Germline V gives CDR1 MNHNY, CDR2 SVGAGI (reference sequence). The CDR3 region is CASSLTGPTEAFF. CDR3 nucleotide sequence: TGTGCCAGCAGTCTCACAGGGCCCACTGAAGCTTTCTTT.

The chain employs TRBV15 and TRBJ1-1; TRBD1 is a possible D gene (5 bases). There are 13 residues in the CDR3. Germline V CDR1 and CDR2: LNHNV, YYDKDF (reference sequence). V was shortened by 5 bases and J by 1 base, with 8 bases between the two germline ends. The CDR3 is CATSRRGNTEAFF. In DNA form, the CDR3 reads TGTGCCACCAGCCGTAGGGGGAACACTGAAGCTTTCTTT.

There are a few counts of this clone. This chain uses TRBV25-1 with TRBJ1-6, with D perhaps TRBD1 (6 bases). CDR1 and CDR2 (germline): MGHDK, SYGVNS. Trimming shortened V by 2 bases and J by 9 bases, and 11 bases separated the two germline ends. The CDR3 consists of 14 residues. For the CDR3, the DNA is TGTGCCAGCAGTGAACACAGGGATGCTTCACCCCTCCACTTT. It yields the protein CASSEHRDASPLHF.